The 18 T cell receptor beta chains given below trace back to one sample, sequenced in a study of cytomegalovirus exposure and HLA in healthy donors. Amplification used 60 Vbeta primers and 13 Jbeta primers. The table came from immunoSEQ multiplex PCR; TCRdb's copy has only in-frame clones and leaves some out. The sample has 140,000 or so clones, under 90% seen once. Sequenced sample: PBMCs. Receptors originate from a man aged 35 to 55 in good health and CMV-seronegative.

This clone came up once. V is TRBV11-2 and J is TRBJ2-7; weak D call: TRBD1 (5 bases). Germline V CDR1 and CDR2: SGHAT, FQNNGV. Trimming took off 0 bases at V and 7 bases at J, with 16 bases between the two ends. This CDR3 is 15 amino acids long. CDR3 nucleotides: TGTGCCAGCAGCTTAGAAGGGGTCGGATTCGGGGAGCAGTACTTC. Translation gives CASSLEGVGFGEQYF.

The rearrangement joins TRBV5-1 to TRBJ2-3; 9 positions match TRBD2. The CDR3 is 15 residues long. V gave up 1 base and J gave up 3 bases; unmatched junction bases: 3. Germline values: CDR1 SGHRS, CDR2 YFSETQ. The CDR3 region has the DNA TGCGCCAGCAGCTTGAGTAGCGGGGGTACAGATACGCAGTATTTT. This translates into CASSLSSGGTDTQYF.

The CDR3 reads CASSYQAETQYF. The DNA of the CDR3 is TGTGCCAGCAGTTACCAAGCGGAGACCCAGTACTTC. V and J are TRBV6-6 and TRBJ2-5; no clear D gene. Trimming removed 2 bases at V and 5 bases at J, with 6 bases between. Germline assignment: CDR1 MNHNY and CDR2 SVGAGI (reference sequence). The CDR3 runs to 12 residues.

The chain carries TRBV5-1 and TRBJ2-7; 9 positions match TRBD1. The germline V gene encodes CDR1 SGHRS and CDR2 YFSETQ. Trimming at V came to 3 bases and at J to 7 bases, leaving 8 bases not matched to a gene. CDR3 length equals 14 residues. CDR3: CASSSGTGIVEQYF. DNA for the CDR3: TGCGCCAGCAGCTCCGGGACAGGGATTGTGGAGCAGTACTTC.

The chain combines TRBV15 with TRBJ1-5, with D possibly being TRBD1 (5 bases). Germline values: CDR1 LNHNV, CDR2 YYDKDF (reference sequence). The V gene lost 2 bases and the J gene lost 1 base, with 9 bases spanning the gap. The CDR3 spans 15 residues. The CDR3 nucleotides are TGTGCCACCAGCAGAACTCGACAGAGCAATCAGCCCCAGCATTTT. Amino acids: CATSRTRQSNQPQHF.

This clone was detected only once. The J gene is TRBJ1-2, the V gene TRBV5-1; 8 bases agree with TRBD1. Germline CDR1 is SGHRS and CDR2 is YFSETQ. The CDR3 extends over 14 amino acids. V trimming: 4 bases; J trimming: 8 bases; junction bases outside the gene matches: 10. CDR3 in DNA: TGCGCCAGCAGCCCATCGACAGGGGTTGGCGGCTACACCTTC. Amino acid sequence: CASSPSTGVGGYTF.

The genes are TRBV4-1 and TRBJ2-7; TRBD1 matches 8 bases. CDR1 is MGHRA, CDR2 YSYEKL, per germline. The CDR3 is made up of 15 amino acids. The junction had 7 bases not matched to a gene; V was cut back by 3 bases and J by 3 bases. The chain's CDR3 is CASSQASGQVYEQYF. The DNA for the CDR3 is TGCGCCAGCAGCCAGGCCTCGGGACAGGTCTACGAGCAGTACTTC.

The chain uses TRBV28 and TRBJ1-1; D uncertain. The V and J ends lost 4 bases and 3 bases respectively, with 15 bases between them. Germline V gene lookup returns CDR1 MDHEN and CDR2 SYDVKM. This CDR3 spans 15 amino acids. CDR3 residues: CASSSPSSEDTEAFF. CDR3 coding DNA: TGTGCCAGCAGTTCTCCATCCTCGGAGGACACTGAAGCTTTCTTT.

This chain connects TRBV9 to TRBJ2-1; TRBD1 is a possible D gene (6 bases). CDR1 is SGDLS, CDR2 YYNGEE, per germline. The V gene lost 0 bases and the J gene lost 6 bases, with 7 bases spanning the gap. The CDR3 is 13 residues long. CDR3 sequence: CASSVGTVNEQFF. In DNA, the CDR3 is TGTGCCAGCAGCGTAGGGACAGTCAATGAGCAGTTCTTC.

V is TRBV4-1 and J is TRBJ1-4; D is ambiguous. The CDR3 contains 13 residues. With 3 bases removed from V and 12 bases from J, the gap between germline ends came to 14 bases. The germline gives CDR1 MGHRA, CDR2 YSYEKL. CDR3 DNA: TGCGCCAGCAGCCAGCCGGAGCACGTAGAACTGTTTTTT. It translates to CASSQPEHVELFF.

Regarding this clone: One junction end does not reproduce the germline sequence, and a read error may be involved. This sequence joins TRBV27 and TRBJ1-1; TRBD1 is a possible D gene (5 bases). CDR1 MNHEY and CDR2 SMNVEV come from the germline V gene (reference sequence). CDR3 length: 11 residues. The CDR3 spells CASGGYTEAFF. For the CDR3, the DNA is TGTGCAAGCGGGGGGTACACCGAAGCTTTCTTT.

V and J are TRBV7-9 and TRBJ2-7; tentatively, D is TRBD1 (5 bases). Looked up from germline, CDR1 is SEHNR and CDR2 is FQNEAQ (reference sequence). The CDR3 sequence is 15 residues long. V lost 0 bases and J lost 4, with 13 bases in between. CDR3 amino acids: CASSLAGEGLYEQYF. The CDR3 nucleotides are TGTGCCAGCAGCTTAGCAGGGGAAGGGTTGTACGAGCAGTACTTC. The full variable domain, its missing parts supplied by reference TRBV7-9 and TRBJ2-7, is DTGVSQNPRHKITKRGQNVTFRCDPISEHNRLYWYRQTLGQGPEFLTYFQNEAQLEKSRLLSDRFSAERPKGSFSTLEIQRTEQGDSAMYLCASSLAGEGLYEQYFGPGTRLTVT.

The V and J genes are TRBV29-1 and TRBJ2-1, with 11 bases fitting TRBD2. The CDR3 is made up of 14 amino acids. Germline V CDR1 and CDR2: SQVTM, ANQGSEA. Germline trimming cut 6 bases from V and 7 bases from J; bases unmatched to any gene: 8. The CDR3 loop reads CSVILAGVVNEQFF. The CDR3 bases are TGCAGCGTAATACTAGCGGGGGTGGTGAATGAGCAGTTCTTC.

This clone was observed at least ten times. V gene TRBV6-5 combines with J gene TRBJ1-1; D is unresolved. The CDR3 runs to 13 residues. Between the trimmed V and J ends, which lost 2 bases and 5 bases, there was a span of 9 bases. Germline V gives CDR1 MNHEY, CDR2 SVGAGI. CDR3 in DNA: TGTGCCAGCAGTTACGGCCGGGGAACTGAAGCTTTCTTT. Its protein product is CASSYGRGTEAFF.

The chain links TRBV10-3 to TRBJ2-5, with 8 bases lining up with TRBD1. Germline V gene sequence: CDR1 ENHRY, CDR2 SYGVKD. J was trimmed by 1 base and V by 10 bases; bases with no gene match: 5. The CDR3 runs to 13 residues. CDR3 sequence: CATRQGTQETQYF. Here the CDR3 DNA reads TGTGCCACGCGACAGGGGACCCAAGAGACCCAGTACTTC.

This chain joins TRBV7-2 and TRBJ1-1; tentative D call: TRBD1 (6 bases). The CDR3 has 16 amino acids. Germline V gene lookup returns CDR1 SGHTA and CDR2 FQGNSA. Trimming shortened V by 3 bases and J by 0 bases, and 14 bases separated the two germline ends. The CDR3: CASSFLWGRMNTEAFF. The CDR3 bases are TGTGCCAGCAGCTTCTTATGGGGGCGGATGAACACTGAAGCTTTCTTT.

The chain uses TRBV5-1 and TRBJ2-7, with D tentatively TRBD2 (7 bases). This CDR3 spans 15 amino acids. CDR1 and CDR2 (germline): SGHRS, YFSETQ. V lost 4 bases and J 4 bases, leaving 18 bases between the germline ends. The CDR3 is CASSLGGGAGYEQYF. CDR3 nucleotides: TGCGCCAGCAGCCTAGGAGGGGGGGCCGGTTACGAGCAGTACTTC.

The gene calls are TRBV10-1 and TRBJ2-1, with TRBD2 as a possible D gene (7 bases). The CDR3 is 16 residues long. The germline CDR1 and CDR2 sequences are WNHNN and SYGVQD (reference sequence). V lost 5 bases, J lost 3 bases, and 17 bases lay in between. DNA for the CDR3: TGCGCCAGCAGTAAAGTAATCGGGGGGCTCTACAATGAGCAGTTCTTC. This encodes CASSKVIGGLYNEQFF.